This is a list of T cell receptor beta chains from one sample in a study of blood T cell repertoires in COVID-19. Data came from immunoSEQ multiplex PCR; TCRdb stores just in-frame clones and leaves some out. The sample holds some 44,000 clones, roughly 84% seen once. Sequencing used peripheral blood. These receptor sequences come from a human donor in a cohort sampled during active COVID-19. Each CDR3 is given with its conserved first and last residue. Each record gives: D gene, V gene, clone size, J gene, CDR3 protein, CDR3 DNA. The D gene is left open where the match is weak. Clone size appears in some rows only: once, few, many, or a class for an expanded clone.

D: -
V: TRBV30
size: -
J: TRBJ1-1
CDR3: CACLGGAGTEAFF
DNA: TGTGCCTGCTTGGGAGGGGCGGGGACTGAAGCTTTCTTT

D: -
V: TRBV19
size: -
J: TRBJ2-7
CDR3: CASSPGWGSQYEQYF
DNA: TGTGCCAGTAGTCCCGGGTGGGGCAGCCAATACGAGCAGTACTTC

D: -
V: TRBV11-2
size: -
J: TRBJ2-1
CDR3: CASSLDGGRKQFF
DNA: TGTGCCAGCAGCTTAGATGGGGGGAGAAAGCAGTTCTTC

D: TRBD1
V: TRBV18
size: -
J: TRBJ1-6
CDR3: CASSRPGTGRSSNSPLHF
DNA: TGTGCCAGCTCGCGTCCCGGGACAGGGAGAAGTAGTAATTCACCCCTCCACTTT

D: -
V: TRBV12-3/TRBV12-4
size: -
J: TRBJ1-6
CDR3: CASNRVRDSPLHF
DNA: TGTGCCAGCAACAGGGTTAGGGATTCACCCCTCCACTTT

D: -
V: TRBV5-1
size: few
J: TRBJ2-7
CDR3: CASSLVGQQSYEQYF
DNA: TGCGCCAGCAGCTTGGTTGGACAGCAGTCCTACGAGCAGTACTTC

D: TRBD1
V: TRBV5-6
size: -
J: TRBJ2-3
CDR3: CASSSIFRQGVVDTQYF
DNA: TGTGCCAGCAGCTCGATTTTTAGACAGGGGGTAGTAGATACGCAGTATTTT

D: -
V: TRBV19
size: once
J: TRBJ1-6
CDR3: CASSMGSGVNNSPLHF
DNA: TGTGCCAGTAGTATGGGGTCGGGGGTGAATAATTCACCCCTCCACTTT

D: TRBD2
V: TRBV5-1
size: -
J: TRBJ2-7
CDR3: CASSLALAGASSYEQYF
DNA: TGCGCCAGCAGCTTGGCGCTAGCGGGGGCGAGCTCCTACGAGCAGTACTTC

D: TRBD2
V: TRBV7-3
size: once
J: TRBJ2-2
CDR3: CASSPRRVAGTGELFF
DNA: TGTGCCAGCAGCCCCCGTAGGGTAGCGGGGACCGGGGAGCTGTTTTTT

D: TRBD1
V: TRBV5-1
size: -
J: TRBJ2-1
CDR3: CASSGLQGSGDNEQFF
DNA: TGCGCCAGCAGCGGATTACAGGGGAGTGGTGACAATGAGCAGTTCTTC

D: TRBD1
V: TRBV5-1
size: -
J: TRBJ1-2
CDR3: CASSSPGQDLYGYTF
DNA: TGCGCCAGCAGCTCCCCCGGACAGGACCTCTATGGCTACACCTTC

D: TRBD1
V: TRBV30
size: -
J: TRBJ1-5
CDR3: CAWSVQGVQPQHF
DNA: TGTGCCTGGAGTGTACAGGGGGTCCAGCCCCAGCATTTT

D: -
V: TRBV3-1/TRBV3-2
size: -
J: TRBJ2-7
CDR3: CASSQDLYGQIEQYF
DNA: TGTGCCAGCAGCCAAGATCTGTATGGACAGATCGAGCAGTACTTC

D: -
V: TRBV7-6
size: -
J: TRBJ1-4
CDR3: CASSLGGPNEKLFF
DNA: TGTGCCAGCAGCTTAGGGGGGCCGAATGAAAAACTGTTTTTT

D: TRBD1
V: TRBV7-9
size: -
J: TRBJ2-5
CDR3: CASRGTGGQETQYF
DNA: TGTGCCAGCAGGGGGACAGGGGGTCAAGAGACCCAGTACTTC

D: -
V: TRBV4-1
size: -
J: TRBJ1-2
CDR3: CASSQDRGSAGYTF
DNA: TGCGCCAGCAGCCAAGACAGGGGATCGGCTGGCTACACCTTC

D: TRBD2
V: TRBV3-1/TRBV3-2
size: -
J: TRBJ2-3
CDR3: CASSPWSSGGADTDTQYF
DNA: TGTGCCAGCAGCCCGTGGTCTAGCGGGGGGGCCGACACAGATACGCAGTATTTT

D: -
V: TRBV23-1
size: -
J: TRBJ2-1
CDR3: CASTLEAFFPYNEQFF
DNA: TGCGCCAGCACCCTCGAAGCGTTTTTCCCCTACAATGAGCAGTTCTTC

D: -
V: TRBV9
size: -
J: TRBJ1-2
CDR3: CASSVGQGYYGYTF
DNA: TGTGCCAGCAGCGTAGGGCAGGGGTACTATGGCTACACCTTC

D: -
V: TRBV19
size: -
J: TRBJ1-2
CDR3: CASSRDTWPIGYTF
DNA: TGTGCCAGTAGCAGGGACACCTGGCCGATCGGCTACACCTTC

D: -
V: TRBV5-1
size: -
J: TRBJ2-4
CDR3: CASSSTGQGLAKNIQYF
DNA: TGCGCCAGCAGCTCTACGGGTCAGGGGCTAGCCAAAAACATTCAGTACTTC

D: TRBD1
V: TRBV6-6
size: few
J: TRBJ1-2
CDR3: CASSFEGAYGYTF
DNA: TGTGCCAGCAGTTTCGAGGGGGCCTATGGCTACACCTTC

D: TRBD1
V: TRBV2
size: -
J: TRBJ1-2
CDR3: CASSERDRIGYGYTF
DNA: TGTGCCAGCAGTGAACGGGACAGAATAGGGTATGGCTACACCTTC

D: -
V: TRBV24-1
size: -
J: TRBJ1-5
CDR3: CATSTSREGYSNQPQHF
DNA: TGTGCCACCAGCACCTCCCGAGAGGGATATAGCAATCAGCCCCAGCATTTT

D: -
V: TRBV7-9
size: few
J: TRBJ2-7
CDR3: CASSLGQVNSYEQYF
DNA: TGTGCCAGCAGCTTGGGGCAGGTTAACTCCTACGAGCAGTACTTC

D: -
V: TRBV10-1
size: -
J: TRBJ2-1
CDR3: CASSERGTDSNNEQFF
DNA: TGCGCCAGCAGTGAGAGGGGCACCGACAGCAACAATGAGCAGTTCTTC

D: TRBD1
V: TRBV7-9
size: -
J: TRBJ2-5
CDR3: CASSFDPGQTEETQYF
DNA: TGTGCCAGCAGCTTTGACCCGGGACAGACGGAGGAGACCCAGTACTTC

D: -
V: TRBV7-2
size: -
J: TRBJ2-2
CDR3: CASRRNGGTATGELFF
DNA: TGTGCCAGCCGGCGAAACGGAGGGACAGCTACCGGGGAGCTGTTTTTT

D: -
V: TRBV3-1/TRBV3-2
size: -
J: TRBJ1-1
CDR3: CASSQGGEGEAFF
DNA: TGTGCCAGCAGCCAAGGCGGGGAGGGGGAAGCTTTCTTT

D: -
V: TRBV10-3
size: -
J: TRBJ1-1
CDR3: CAAGREANTEAFF
DNA: TGTGCAGCGGGCAGGGAGGCGAACACTGAAGCTTTCTTT

D: TRBD1
V: TRBV29-1
size: few
J: TRBJ1-1
CDR3: CSATGQGHTEAFF
DNA: TGCAGCGCTACGGGACAGGGTCACACTGAAGCTTTCTTT

D: TRBD2
V: TRBV9
size: -
J: TRBJ2-1
CDR3: CASRGGNEQFF
DNA: TGTGCCTCCCGGGGGGGGAATGAGCAGTTCTTC

D: -
V: TRBV5-6
size: -
J: TRBJ2-1
CDR3: CASSLEGLASSYNEQFF
DNA: TGTGCCAGCAGCTTGGAGGGGCTGGCTTCCTCGTACAATGAGCAGTTCTTC

D: -
V: TRBV19
size: -
J: TRBJ1-2
CDR3: CASNPSQAGREGYTF
DNA: TGTGCCAGTAACCCCAGTCAGGCAGGGCGCGAGGGCTACACCTTC

D: -
V: TRBV6-1
size: -
J: TRBJ2-5
CDR3: CASSEPLVRGIQETQYF
DNA: TGTGCCAGCAGTGAACCCTTGGTACGGGGGATACAAGAGACCCAGTACTTC

D: -
V: TRBV19
size: -
J: TRBJ1-1
CDR3: CASSDRLNTEAFF
DNA: TGTGCCAGTTCGGACAGATTGAACACTGAAGCTTTCTTT

D: -
V: TRBV28
size: -
J: TRBJ1-5
CDR3: CASGGDQPQHF
DNA: TGTGCCAGCGGAGGAGATCAGCCCCAGCATTTT

D: -
V: TRBV3-1/TRBV3-2
size: -
J: TRBJ2-7
CDR3: CASSLRYEQYF
DNA: TGTGCCAGCAGCCTCCGCTACGAGCAGTACTTC

D: TRBD2
V: TRBV19
size: -
J: TRBJ2-2
CDR3: CASSIGRGGESGELFF
DNA: TGTGCCAGTAGTATCGGACGGGGAGGGGAATCCGGGGAGCTGTTTTTT

D: TRBD1
V: TRBV11-2
size: -
J: TRBJ1-2
CDR3: CASSFAQGGGYGYTF
DNA: TGTGCCAGCAGCTTCGCCCAGGGGGGTGGCTATGGCTACACCTTC

D: -
V: TRBV6-5
size: -
J: TRBJ1-1
CDR3: CASSLRVNTEAFF
DNA: TGTGCCAGCAGTCTCAGGGTGAACACTGAAGCTTTCTTT

D: -
V: TRBV24-1
size: -
J: TRBJ2-1
CDR3: CATSGSRSGRSYNEQFF
DNA: TGTGCCACCAGTGGCTCCCGGAGCGGTCGCTCCTACAATGAGCAGTTCTTC

D: TRBD1
V: TRBV10-1
size: -
J: TRBJ2-6
CDR3: CASSDNGQGAGANVLTF
DNA: TGCGCCAGCAGTGACAACGGACAGGGGGCTGGGGCCAACGTCCTGACTTTC